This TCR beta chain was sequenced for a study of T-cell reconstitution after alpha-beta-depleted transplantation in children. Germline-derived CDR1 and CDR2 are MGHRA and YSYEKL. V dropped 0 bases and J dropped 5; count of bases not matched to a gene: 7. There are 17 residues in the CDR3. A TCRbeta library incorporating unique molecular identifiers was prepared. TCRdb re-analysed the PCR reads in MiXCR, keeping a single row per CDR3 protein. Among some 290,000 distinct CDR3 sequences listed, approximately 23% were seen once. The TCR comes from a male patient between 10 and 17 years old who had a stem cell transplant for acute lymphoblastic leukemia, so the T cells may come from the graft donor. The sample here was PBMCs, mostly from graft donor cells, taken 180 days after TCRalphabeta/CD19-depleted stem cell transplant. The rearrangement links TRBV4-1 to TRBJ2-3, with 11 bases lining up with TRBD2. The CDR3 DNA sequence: TGCGCCAGCAGCCAAGATCCCCTAGCGGGAGGAAGAGATACGCAGTATTTT. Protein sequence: CASSQDPLAGGRDTQYF.